What follows is one T cell receptor (beta chain) and its context. Its matching antigen is unknown. The sample comes from a study of PD-1 blockade in classical Hodgkin lymphoma. The study's findings and limits: Complete responders entered with baseline diversity on par with newly diagnosed patients, the results showed. Reports described newly diagnosed patients as having lower baseline TCR diversity than healthy donors. Patients starting nivolumab less than 1 year after ASCT had lower diversity and were excluded from later analyses.

The protocol was immunoSEQ multiplex PCR, while the TCRdb copy is restricted to in-frame clones and leaves out a portion. The sample lists over 50,000 clones; 65% to 85% were seen once. All patients relapsed after autologous stem cell transplantation, and brentuximab vedotin exposure varied. Under best response, outcomes were complete response, partial response or progressive disease. V gave up 4 bases and J gave up 8 bases, with 17 bases separating them. Germline V CDR1 and CDR2: MGHDK, SYGVNS. The CDR3 covers 14 residues. This TCR was sampled from a human donor with classical Hodgkin lymphoma. The V call is TRBV25-1, the J call TRBJ2-5; no reliable D call. The material sequenced was peripheral blood mononuclear cells (PBMCs), taken at baseline. The CDR3 DNA reads TGTGCCAGCAGTGCCCGGGCCCCACTCCAAACCCAGTACTTC. It specifies CASSARAPLQTQYF.